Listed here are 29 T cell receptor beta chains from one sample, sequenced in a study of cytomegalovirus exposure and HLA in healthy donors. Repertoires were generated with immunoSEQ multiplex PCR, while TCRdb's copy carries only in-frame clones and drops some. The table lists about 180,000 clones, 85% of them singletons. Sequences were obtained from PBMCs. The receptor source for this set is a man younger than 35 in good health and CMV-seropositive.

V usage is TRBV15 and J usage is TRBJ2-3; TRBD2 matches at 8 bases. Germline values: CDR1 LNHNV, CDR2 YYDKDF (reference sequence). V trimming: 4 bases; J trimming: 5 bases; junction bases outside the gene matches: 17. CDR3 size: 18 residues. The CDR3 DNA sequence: TGTGCCACCAGCACAACGACTGAGCGGGGGAACTCGCGAGATACGCAGTATTTT. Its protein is CATSTTTERGNSRDTQYF.

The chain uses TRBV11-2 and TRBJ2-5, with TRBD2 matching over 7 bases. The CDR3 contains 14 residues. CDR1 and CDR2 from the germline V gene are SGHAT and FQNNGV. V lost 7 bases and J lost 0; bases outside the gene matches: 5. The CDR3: CASNWGGNQETQYF. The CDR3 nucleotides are TGTGCCAGCAACTGGGGGGGTAACCAAGAGACCCAGTACTTC.

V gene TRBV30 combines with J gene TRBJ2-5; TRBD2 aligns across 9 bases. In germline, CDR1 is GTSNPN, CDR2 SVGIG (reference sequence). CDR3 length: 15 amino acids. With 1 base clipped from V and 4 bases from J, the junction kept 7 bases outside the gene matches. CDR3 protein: CAWSELAGRGETQYF. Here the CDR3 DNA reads TGTGCCTGGAGTGAGCTAGCGGGGAGGGGAGAGACCCAGTACTTC.

In DNA form, the CDR3 reads TGTGCCAGCGCGAAGAAGACCAACAGGGGATTTACTGGAGGGACGGCCACTAATGAAAAACTGTTTTTT. It encodes CASAKKTNRGFTGGTATNEKLFF. The V and J genes are TRBV6-8 and TRBJ1-4; 7 bases fit TRBD1. CDR1 and CDR2 from the germline V gene are MNHGY and SAAAGT. The CDR3 sequence is 23 residues long. V gave up 8 bases and J gave up 2 bases; unmatched junction bases: 32.

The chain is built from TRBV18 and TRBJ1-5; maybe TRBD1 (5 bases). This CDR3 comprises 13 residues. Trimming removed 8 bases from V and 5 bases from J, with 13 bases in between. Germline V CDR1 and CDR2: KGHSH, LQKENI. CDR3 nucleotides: TGTGCCAGCCGGGGGTATGAGGATCAGCCCCAGCATTTT. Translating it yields CASRGYEDQPQHF.

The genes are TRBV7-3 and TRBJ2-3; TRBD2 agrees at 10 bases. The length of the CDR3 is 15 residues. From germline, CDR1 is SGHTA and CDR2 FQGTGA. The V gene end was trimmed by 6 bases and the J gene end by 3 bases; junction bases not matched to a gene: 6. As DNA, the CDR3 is TGTGCCAGCAGTCCCGCTAGCGGGAGAACAGATACGCAGTATTTT. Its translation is CASSPASGRTDTQYF.

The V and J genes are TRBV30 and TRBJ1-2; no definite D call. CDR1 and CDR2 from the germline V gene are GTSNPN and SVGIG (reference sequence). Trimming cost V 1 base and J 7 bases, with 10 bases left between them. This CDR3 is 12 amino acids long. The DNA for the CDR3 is TGTGCCTGGAGTGAACAGTACATTGGCTACACCTTC. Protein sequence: CAWSEQYIGYTF.

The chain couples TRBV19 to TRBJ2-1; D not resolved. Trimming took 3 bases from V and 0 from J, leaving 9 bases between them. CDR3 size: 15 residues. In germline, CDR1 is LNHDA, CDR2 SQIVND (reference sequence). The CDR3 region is CASSMEILSYNEQFF. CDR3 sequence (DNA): TGTGCCAGTAGTATGGAGATACTCTCCTACAATGAGCAGTTCTTC. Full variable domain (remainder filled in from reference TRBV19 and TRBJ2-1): DGGITQSPKYLFRKEGQNVTLSCEQNLNHDAMYWYRQDPGQGLRLIYYSQIVNDFQKGDIAEGYSVSREKKESFPLTVTSAQKNPTAFYLCASSMEILSYNEQFFGPGTRLTVL.

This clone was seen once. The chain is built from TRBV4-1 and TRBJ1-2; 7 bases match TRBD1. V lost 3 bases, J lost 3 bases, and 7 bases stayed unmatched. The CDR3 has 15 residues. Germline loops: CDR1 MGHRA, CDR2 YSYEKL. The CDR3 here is CASSHDDREDYGYTF. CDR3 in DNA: TGCGCCAGCAGCCATGACGACAGGGAGGACTATGGCTACACCTTC.

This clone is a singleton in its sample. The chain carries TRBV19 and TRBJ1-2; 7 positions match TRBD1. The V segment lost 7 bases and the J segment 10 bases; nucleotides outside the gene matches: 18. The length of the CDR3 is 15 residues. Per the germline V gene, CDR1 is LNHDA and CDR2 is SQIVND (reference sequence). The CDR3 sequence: CASTPLMTGLIDYTF. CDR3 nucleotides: TGTGCCAGTACCCCGCTCATGACAGGGCTCATTGACTACACCTTC.

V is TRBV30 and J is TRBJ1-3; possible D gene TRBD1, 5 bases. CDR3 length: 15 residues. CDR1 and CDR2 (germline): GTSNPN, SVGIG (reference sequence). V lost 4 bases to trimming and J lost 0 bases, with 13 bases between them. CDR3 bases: TGTGCCTGGAAACGGGGGGAAAGCTCTGGAAACACCATATATTTT. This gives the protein CAWKRGESSGNTIYF.

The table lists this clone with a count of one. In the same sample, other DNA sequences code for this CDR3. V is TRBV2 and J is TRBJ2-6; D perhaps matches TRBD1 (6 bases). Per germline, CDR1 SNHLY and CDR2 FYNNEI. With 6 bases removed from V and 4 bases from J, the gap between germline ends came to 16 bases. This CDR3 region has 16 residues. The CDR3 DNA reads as TGTGCCAGCAGCACCCGACAGGTGTCCGGGGCCAACGTCCTGACTTTC. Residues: CASSTRQVSGANVLTF.

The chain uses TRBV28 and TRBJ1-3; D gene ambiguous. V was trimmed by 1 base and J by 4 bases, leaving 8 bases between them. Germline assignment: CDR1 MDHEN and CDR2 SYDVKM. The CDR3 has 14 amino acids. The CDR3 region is CASSLFPGGNTIYF. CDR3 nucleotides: TGTGCCAGCAGTTTATTTCCTGGCGGAAACACCATATATTTT. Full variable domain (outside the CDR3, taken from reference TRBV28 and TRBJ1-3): DVKVTQSSRYLVKRTGEKVFLECVQDMDHENMFWYRQDPGLGLRLIYFSYDVKMKEKGDIPEGYSVSREKKERFSLILESASTNQTSMYLCASSLFPGGNTIYFGEGSWLTVV.

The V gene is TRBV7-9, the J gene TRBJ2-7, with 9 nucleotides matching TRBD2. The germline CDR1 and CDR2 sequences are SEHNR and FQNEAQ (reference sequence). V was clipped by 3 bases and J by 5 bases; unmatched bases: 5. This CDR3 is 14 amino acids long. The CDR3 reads CASSFNSGRHEQYF. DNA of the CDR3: TGTGCCAGCAGCTTCAATAGCGGGAGACACGAGCAGTACTTC.

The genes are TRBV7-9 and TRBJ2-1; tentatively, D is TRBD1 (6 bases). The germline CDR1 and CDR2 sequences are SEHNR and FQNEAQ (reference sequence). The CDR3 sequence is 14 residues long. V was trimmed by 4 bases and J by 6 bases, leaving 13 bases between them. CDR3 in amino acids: CASSSRGHGNEQFF. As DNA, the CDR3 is TGTGCCAGCAGCTCCCGGGGACATGGCAATGAGCAGTTCTTC.

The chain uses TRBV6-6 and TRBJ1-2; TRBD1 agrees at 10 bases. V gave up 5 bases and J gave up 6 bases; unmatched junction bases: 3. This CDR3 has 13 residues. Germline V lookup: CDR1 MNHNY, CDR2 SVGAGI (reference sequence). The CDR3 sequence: CASSRDRGNGYTF. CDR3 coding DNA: TGTGCCAGCAGTCGGGACAGGGGAAATGGCTACACCTTC.

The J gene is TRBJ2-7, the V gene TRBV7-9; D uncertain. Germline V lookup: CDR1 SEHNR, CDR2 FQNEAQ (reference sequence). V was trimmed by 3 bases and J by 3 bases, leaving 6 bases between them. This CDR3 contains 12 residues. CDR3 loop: CASSFSIYEQYF. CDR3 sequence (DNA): TGTGCCAGCAGCTTTAGCATCTACGAGCAGTACTTC. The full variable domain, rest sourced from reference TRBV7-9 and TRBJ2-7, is DTGVSQNPRHKITKRGQNVTFRCDPISEHNRLYWYRQTLGQGPEFLTYFQNEAQLEKSRLLSDRFSAERPKGSFSTLEIQRTEQGDSAMYLCASSFSIYEQYFGPGTRLTVT.

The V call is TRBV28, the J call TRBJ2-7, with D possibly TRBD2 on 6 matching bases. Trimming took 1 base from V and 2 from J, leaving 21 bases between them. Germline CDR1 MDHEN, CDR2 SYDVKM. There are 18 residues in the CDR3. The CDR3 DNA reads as TGTGCCAGCAGTTTATTTCCCGGTAGGGACTCGGCTCCCTACGAGCAGTACTTC. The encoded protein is CASSLFPGRDSAPYEQYF.

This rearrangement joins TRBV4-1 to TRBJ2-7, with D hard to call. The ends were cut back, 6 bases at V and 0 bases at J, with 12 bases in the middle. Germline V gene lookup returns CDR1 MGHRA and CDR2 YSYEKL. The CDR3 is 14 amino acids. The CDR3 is CASSPDTTSYEQYF. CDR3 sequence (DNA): TGCGCCAGCAGTCCTGACACCACCTCCTACGAGCAGTACTTC.

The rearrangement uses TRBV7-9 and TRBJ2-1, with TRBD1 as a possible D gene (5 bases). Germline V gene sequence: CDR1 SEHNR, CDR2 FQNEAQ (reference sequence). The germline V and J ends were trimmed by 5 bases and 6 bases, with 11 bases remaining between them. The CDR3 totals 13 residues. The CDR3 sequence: CASSPPRVNEQFF. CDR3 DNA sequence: TGTGCCAGCAGCCCCCCCAGGGTCAATGAGCAGTTCTTC.

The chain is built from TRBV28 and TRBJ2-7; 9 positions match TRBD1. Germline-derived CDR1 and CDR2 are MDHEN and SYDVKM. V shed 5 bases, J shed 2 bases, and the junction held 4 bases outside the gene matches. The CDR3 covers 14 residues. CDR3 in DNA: TGTGCCAGCAGTGCGAGGACAGGGGCCTACGAGCAGTACTTC. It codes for CASSARTGAYEQYF.

CDR3 sequence: CASSYWGTQNTGELFF. CDR3 nucleotides: TGTGCCAGCAGTTACTGGGGGACACAGAACACCGGGGAGCTGTTTTTT. The chain joins TRBV6-5 to TRBJ2-2; possible D gene TRBD1, 6 bases. Per the germline V gene, CDR1 is MNHEY and CDR2 is SVGAGI. This CDR3 has 16 residues. Trimming removed 1 base from V and 1 base from J, with 10 bases in between.

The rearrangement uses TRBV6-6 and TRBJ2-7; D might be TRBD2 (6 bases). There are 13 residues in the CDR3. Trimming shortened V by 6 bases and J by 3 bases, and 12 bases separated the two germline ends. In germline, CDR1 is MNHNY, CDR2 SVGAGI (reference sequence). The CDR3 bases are TGTGCCAGCAGCGGGAGCTCCAACTACGAGCAGTACTTC. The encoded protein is CASSGSSNYEQYF.

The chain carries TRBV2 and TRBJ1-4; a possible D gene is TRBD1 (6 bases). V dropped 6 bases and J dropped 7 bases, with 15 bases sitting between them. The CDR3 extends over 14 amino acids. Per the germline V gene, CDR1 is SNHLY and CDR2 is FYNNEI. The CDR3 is CASRRQVVGEKLFF. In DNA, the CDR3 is TGTGCCAGCAGGAGACAGGTCGTGGGTGAAAAACTGTTTTTT.

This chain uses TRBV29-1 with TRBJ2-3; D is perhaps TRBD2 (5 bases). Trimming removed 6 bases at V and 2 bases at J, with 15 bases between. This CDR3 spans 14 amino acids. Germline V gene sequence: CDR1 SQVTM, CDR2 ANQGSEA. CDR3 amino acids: CSVIVRENTDTQYF. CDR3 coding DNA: TGCAGCGTGATAGTGAGGGAAAACACAGATACGCAGTATTTT.

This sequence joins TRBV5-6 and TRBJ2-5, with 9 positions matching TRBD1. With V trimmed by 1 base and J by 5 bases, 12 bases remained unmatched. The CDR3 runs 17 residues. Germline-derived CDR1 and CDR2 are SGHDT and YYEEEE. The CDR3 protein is CASSLFRTGDIVETQYF. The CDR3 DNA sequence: TGTGCCAGCAGCTTGTTCCGGACAGGGGATATTGTGGAGACCCAGTACTTC. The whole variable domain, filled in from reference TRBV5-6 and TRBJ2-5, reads DAGVTQSPTHLIKTRGQQVTLRCSPKSGHDTVSWYQQALGQGPQFIFQYYEEEERQRGNFPDRFSGHQFPNYSSELNVNALLLGDSALYLCASSLFRTGDIVETQYFGPGTRLLVL.

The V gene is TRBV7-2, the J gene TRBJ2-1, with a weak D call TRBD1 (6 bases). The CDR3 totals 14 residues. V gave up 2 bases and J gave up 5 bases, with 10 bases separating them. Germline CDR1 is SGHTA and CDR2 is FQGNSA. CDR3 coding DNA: TGTGCCAGCAGCTTACGGACAGAGAACAATGAGCAGTTCTTC. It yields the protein CASSLRTENNEQFF.

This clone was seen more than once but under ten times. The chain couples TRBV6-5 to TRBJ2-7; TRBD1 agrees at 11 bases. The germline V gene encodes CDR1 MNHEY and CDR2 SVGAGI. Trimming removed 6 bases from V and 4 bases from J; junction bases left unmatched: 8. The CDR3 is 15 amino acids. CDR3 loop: CASRLRTGGQYEQYF. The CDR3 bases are TGTGCCAGCAGACTTCGGACAGGGGGCCAGTACGAGCAGTACTTC.

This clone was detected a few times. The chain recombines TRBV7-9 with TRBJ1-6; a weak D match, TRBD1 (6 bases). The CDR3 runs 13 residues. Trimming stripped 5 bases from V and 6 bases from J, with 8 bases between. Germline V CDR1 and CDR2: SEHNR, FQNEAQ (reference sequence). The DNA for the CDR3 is TGTGCCAGCAGCCAGGACAGTAATTCACCCCTCCACTTT. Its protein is CASSQDSNSPLHF.